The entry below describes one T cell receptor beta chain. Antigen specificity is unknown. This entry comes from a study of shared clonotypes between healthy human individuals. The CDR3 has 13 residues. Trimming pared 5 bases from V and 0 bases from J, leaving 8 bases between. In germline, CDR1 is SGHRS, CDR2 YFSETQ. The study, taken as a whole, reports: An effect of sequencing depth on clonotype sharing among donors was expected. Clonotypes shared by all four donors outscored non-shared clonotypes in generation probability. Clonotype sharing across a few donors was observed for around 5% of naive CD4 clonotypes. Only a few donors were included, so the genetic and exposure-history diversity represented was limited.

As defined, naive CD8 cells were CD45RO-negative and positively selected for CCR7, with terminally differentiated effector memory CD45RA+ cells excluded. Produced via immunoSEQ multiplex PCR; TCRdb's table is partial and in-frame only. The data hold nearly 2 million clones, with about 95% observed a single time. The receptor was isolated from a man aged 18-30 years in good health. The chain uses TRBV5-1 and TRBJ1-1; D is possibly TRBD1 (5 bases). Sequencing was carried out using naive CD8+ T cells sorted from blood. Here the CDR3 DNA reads TGCGCCAGCAGTTGGGACCTGAACACTGAAGCTTTCTTT. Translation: CASSWDLNTEAFF.